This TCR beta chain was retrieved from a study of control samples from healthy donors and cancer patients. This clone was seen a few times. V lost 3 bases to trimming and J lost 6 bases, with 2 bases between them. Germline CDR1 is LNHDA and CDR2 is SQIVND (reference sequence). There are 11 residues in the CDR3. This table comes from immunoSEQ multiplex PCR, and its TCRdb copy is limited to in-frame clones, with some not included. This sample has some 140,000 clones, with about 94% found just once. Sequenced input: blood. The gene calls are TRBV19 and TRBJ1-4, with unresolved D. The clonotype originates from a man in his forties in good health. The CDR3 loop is CASSMYEKLFF. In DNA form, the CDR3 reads TGTGCCAGTAGTATGTATGAAAAACTGTTTTTT.